Shown below are 9 T cell receptor beta chains from a single sample sequenced in a study of cytomegalovirus exposure and HLA in healthy donors. PCR involved 60 Vbeta and 13 Jbeta primers. Here immunoSEQ multiplex PCR was the method, and the copy in TCRdb shows in-frame clones only, minus some. The data contain fewer than 250,000 clones, roughly 77% of them singletons. The material sequenced was PBMCs. The source is a man between 25 and 39 years old in good health and CMV-seropositive.

This clone was detected only a few times. This chain links TRBV5-6 with TRBJ2-3; 9 bases fit TRBD2. J was trimmed by 2 bases and V by 3 bases; bases with no gene match: 7. The CDR3 totals 16 residues. CDR1 and CDR2 from the germline V gene are SGHDT and YYEEEE. DNA of the CDR3: TGTGCCAGCAGCTCTACACGGACTAGCGCCACAGATACGCAGTATTTT. It translates to CASSSTRTSATDTQYF.

The V call is TRBV7-8, the J call TRBJ2-5; possibly TRBD2 for D (7 bases). Per the germline V gene, CDR1 is SGHVS and CDR2 is FQNEAQ. The CDR3 runs to 16 residues. The V end lost 0 bases, the J end lost 5 bases, and 16 bases lay between the germline ends. CDR3: CASSLAAGAQVETQYF. CDR3 nucleotide sequence: TGTGCCAGCAGCTTAGCCGCGGGGGCCCAGGTGGAGACCCAGTACTTC.

On this clone itself: The junction does not match germline at one end; this may be a read error. This chain links TRBV4-2 with TRBJ1-3, with D possibly matching TRBD1 (6 bases). Germline values: CDR1 LGHNA, CDR2 YNFKEQ. The CDR3 extends over 16 amino acids. The CDR3: CTSSQAQGSSGNTIYF. In DNA form, the CDR3 reads TGTACCAGCAGCCAAGCCCAGGGGAGCTCTGGAAACACCATATATTTT.

The chain couples TRBV5-4 to TRBJ1-1; TRBD1 might be the D (5 bases). CDR1 SGHNT and CDR2 YYREEE come from the germline V gene (reference sequence). Trimming took 0 bases from V and 0 from J, leaving 9 bases between them. This CDR3 spans 15 amino acids. The CDR3 sequence is CASSLGGSLNTEAFF. CDR3 bases: TGTGCCAGCAGCTTGGGGGGCAGTCTGAACACTGAAGCTTTCTTT.

This sequence joins TRBV28 and TRBJ1-1; tentative D call: TRBD1 (5 bases). The CDR3 consists of 14 residues. The V gene lost 5 bases and the J gene lost 0 bases, with 10 bases spanning the gap. Germline CDR1 is MDHEN and CDR2 is SYDVKM. The CDR3 nucleotides are TGTGCCAGCAGTCAAGACAGACTGAACACTGAAGCTTTCTTT. It yields the protein CASSQDRLNTEAFF. Complete variable domain (other parts from reference TRBV28 and TRBJ1-1): DVKVTQSSRYLVKRTGEKVFLECVQDMDHENMFWYRQDPGLGLRLIYFSYDVKMKEKGDIPEGYSVSREKKERFSLILESASTNQTSMYLCASSQDRLNTEAFFGQGTRLTVV.

This clone was counted once. The rearrangement links TRBV7-6 to TRBJ2-1; TRBD1 matches at 8 bases. The germline V gene encodes CDR1 SGHVS and CDR2 FNYEAQ. V trimming: 3 bases; J trimming: 4 bases; junction bases outside the gene matches: 11. The CDR3 extends over 17 amino acids. The CDR3 coding sequence is TGTGCCAGCAGCTTCCTTTTGACAGGGGATTCTTACAATGAGCAGTTCTTC. Protein product: CASSFLLTGDSYNEQFF. Full variable domain (missing parts from reference TRBV7-6 and TRBJ2-1): GAGVSQSPRYKVTKRGQDVALRCDPISGHVSLYWYRQALGQGPEFLTYFNYEAQQDKSGLPNDRFSAERPEGSISTLTIQRTEQRDSAMYRCASSFLLTGDSYNEQFFGPGTRLTVL.

CDR3 amino acids: CASSLVWAEPYEQYF. CDR3 nucleotide sequence: TGTGCCAGCAGCTTAGTTTGGGCAGAACCCTACGAGCAGTACTTC. The rearrangement joins TRBV7-2 to TRBJ2-7; D uncertain. The CDR3 has 15 residues. The germline gives CDR1 SGHTA, CDR2 FQGNSA. The ends were cut back, 1 base at V and 2 bases at J, with 12 bases in the middle.

On this clone: At one of its ends the junction is not consistent with the germline gene, which may arise from a read error. J is TRBJ2-7 and V is TRBV7-9, with 9 positions matching TRBD1. This CDR3 is built from 15 residues. Looked up from germline, CDR1 is SEHNR and CDR2 is FQNEAQ (reference sequence). In DNA form, the CDR3 reads TGTTCCAGCAGCTCCTCGGACAGGGGCACCTACGAGCAGTACTTC. This encodes CSSSSSDRGTYEQYF.

This clone was detected only once. The chain joins TRBV5-1 to TRBJ1-1; TRBD1 aligns across 8 bases. Germline values: CDR1 SGHRS, CDR2 YFSETQ. This CDR3 contains 17 residues. With V trimmed by 4 bases and J by 0 bases, 11 bases remained unmatched. This CDR3 is CASSPLRQGTMNTEAFF. In nucleotides, the CDR3 is TGCGCCAGCAGCCCCCTTCGACAGGGGACGATGAACACTGAAGCTTTCTTT.